A single sample gave rise to the 6 T cell receptor beta chains below, sequenced in a study of beta chain features in type 1 diabetes. Sequenced material consisted of expressed TCRB transcripts (all of the isolated RNA was reverse transcribed). The protocol was immunoSEQ multiplex PCR, while the TCRdb copy is restricted to in-frame clones and leaves out a portion. The sample consists of almost 350,000 clones, approximately 8% of them appearing once. Sequenced sample: central memory CD4+ T cells from blood. These TCRs come from a woman aged 18 to 35 in good health.

The CDR3 DNA reads as TGCGCCAGCAGCCATCCGGGACAGGGGGCCTACGAGCAGTACTTC. Its translation is CASSHPGQGAYEQYF. This chain connects TRBV5-1 to TRBJ2-7; the match to TRBD1 covers 11 bases. Germline V lookup: CDR1 SGHRS, CDR2 YFSETQ. The CDR3 is 15 amino acids. Trimming removed 4 bases from V and 2 bases from J; junction bases left unmatched: 5.

This clone was seen a few times. V gene TRBV4-3 combines with J gene TRBJ2-1; 12 bases match TRBD2. Germline V CDR1 and CDR2: LGHNA, YSLEER. The CDR3 length is 15 residues. The J segment lost 5 bases and the V segment lost 6 bases, leaving 5 bases of the junction unmatched. The CDR3 DNA sequence: TGCGCCAGCAGTCGGACTAGCGGGGCCAACAATGAGCAGTTCTTC. Translating gives CASSRTSGANNEQFF.

Comments on this clone: At one end the junction does not follow the germline gene, possibly because of a read error. The chain couples TRBV7-7 to TRBJ2-5, with TRBD2 as a possible D gene (5 bases). The CDR3 length is 14 residues. From germline, CDR1 is SSHAT and CDR2 FNYEAQ (reference sequence). The CDR3 coding sequence is TGTGCTAGCAGCCCTAGCCTTTCGGAAGAGACCCAGTACTTC. Its translation: CASSPSLSEETQYF.

In its sample, this clone was seen a few times. The chain has TRBV5-1 and TRBJ1-4, with D hard to call. Germline lookup yields CDR1 SGHRS and CDR2 YFSETQ. The CDR3 sequence is 16 residues long. The germline V and J ends were trimmed by 0 bases and 0 bases, with 9 bases remaining between them. CDR3 in amino acids: CASSLGETATNEKLFF. The CDR3 region has the DNA TGCGCCAGCAGCTTGGGTGAGACCGCAACTAATGAAAAACTGTTTTTT.

This clone came up a few times. The genes are TRBV7-3 and TRBJ2-7; D is possibly TRBD1 (5 bases). Germline V gives CDR1 SGHTA, CDR2 FQGTGA. Trimming shortened V by 2 bases and J by 4 bases, and 15 bases separated the two germline ends. The CDR3 has 15 amino acids. CDR3 in DNA: TGTGCCAGCAGCTTAGATGGGGCAGGGTCTTACGAGCAGTACTTC. Encoded protein: CASSLDGAGSYEQYF. Drawing the rest from reference TRBV7-3 and TRBJ2-7, the complete variable domain is GAGVSQTPSNKVTEKGKYVELRCDPISGHTALYWYRQSLGQGPEFLIYFQGTGAADDSGLPNDRFFAVRPEGSVSTLKIQRTERGDSAVYLCASSLDGAGSYEQYFGPGTRLTVT.

As DNA, the CDR3 is TGTGCCAGCAGCCCTCGACGGACAGGGGCGGGCACCGGGGAGCTGTTTTTT. This encodes CASSPRRTGAGTGELFF. The gene calls are TRBV5-4 and TRBJ2-2; TRBD1 agrees at 9 bases. Germline V CDR1 and CDR2: SGHNT, YYREEE (reference sequence). The V gene end was trimmed by 4 bases and the J gene end by 4 bases; junction bases not matched to a gene: 11. CDR3 length: 17 amino acids.